These T cell receptor beta chains were read from a single sample in a study of CD8+CD57+ T cells in acquired aplastic anemia. In TCRdb, the reads were re-called with MiXCR into one record per CDR3 protein. The table shows 120,000 or so distinct CDR3 sequences, with 45% to 60% occurring only once. The sequencing input was sorted CD4+, CD8+, or CD8+CD57+ T cells (not recorded which) from PBMCs. These receptors all stem from a human donor with aplastic anemia. Each CDR3 is given with its conserved first and last residue. D genes are given only for firm matches. Clone size is shown for a subset of rows, as once, few, many or a class of expanded clone.

abundance,d_gene,v_gene,len,j_gene,CDR3nt,CDR3aa
few,NA,TRBV19,14,TRBJ1-2,TGTGCCAGTAGTATACCAAGGACTAGAAGAGGCTACACCTTC,CASSIPRTRRGYTF
many,TRBD2,TRBV6-4,16,TRBJ2-3,TGTGCCAGCAGTGACGGGCTAGCGGGAGGCACAGATACGCAGTATTTT,CASSDGLAGGTDTQYF
once,TRBD2,TRBV2,16,TRBJ2-3,TGTGCCAGCAGTGCCCGACTAGCGGGCCGCACAGATACGCAGTATTTT,CASSARLAGRTDTQYF
NA,NA,TRBV20-1,13,TRBJ1-2,TGCAGTGCTAGGGATCTGGAAGGACGTGGCTACACCTTC,CSARDLEGRGYTF
NA,NA,TRBV7-9,14,TRBJ1-4,TGTGCCAGCAGCCGGACAGCAGGCAATGAAAAACTGTTTTTT,CASSRTAGNEKLFF
NA,TRBD1,TRBV7-9,15,TRBJ2-5,TGTGCCAGCAGCCCGGGACAGGGGGCGCCGGAGACCCAGTACTTC,CASSPGQGAPETQYF
many,NA,TRBV20-1,15,TRBJ2-7,TGCAGTGCTAGAGAGGAGGGGGGGAACTCCTACGAGCAGTACTTC,CSAREEGGNSYEQYF
NA,TRBD2,TRBV19,15,TRBJ2-1,TGTGCCAGTAGTATCGGGGCGGGAGGTAACAATGAGCAGTTCTTC,CASSIGAGGNNEQFF
many,TRBD1,TRBV6-5,15,TRBJ1-4,TGTGCCAGCAGTTACCTGACAGGGGCTAATGAAAAACTGTTTTTT,CASSYLTGANEKLFF
NA,TRBD1,TRBV14,15,TRBJ1-2,TGTGCCAGCAGCCAAGGACAGGGAGGAACCTATGGCTACACCTTC,CASSQGQGGTYGYTF
once,TRBD2,TRBV10-3,19,TRBJ2-3,TGTGCCATCAGTGACTACGACAGGCTAGCGGGAACAAGTGCAGATACGCAGTATTTT,CAISDYDRLAGTSADTQYF
NA,NA,TRBV5-1,14,TRBJ1-4,TGCGCCAGCAGCTCCCCCGCGGATGGGGAAAAACTGTTTTTT,CASSSPADGEKLFF
NA,NA,TRBV20-1,13,TRBJ2-2,TGCAGTGCTGGGACCACGAACACCGGGGAGCTGTTTTTT,CSAGTTNTGELFF
NA,NA,TRBV25-1,18,TRBJ2-1,TGTGCCAGCAGTGAATTCTCCCTTTCAGGGATATCCTACAATGAGCAGTTCTTC,CASSEFSLSGISYNEQFF
many,TRBD2,TRBV4-2,16,TRBJ2-3,TGTGCCAGCAGCCAAGTACCACTAGCGGGCACAGATACGCAGTATTTT,CASSQVPLAGTDTQYF
NA,NA,TRBV20-1,10,TRBJ2-2,TGCAGTGCAGGGGGCGGGGAGCTGTTTTTT,CSAGGGELFF
few,NA,TRBV19,13,TRBJ2-3,TGTGCCAGTAGGACAGTCGCCACAGATACGCAGTATTTT,CASRTVATDTQYF
NA,TRBD1,TRBV2,13,TRBJ1-4,TGTGCCAGCAGGAGGGGGCTTAATGAAAAACTGTTTTTT,CASRRGLNEKLFF
NA,TRBD1,TRBV19,14,TRBJ1-5,TGTGCCAGTACCGACAGGGTAAGATATCAGCCCCAGCATTTT,CASTDRVRYQPQHF
many,NA,TRBV10-3,15,TRBJ2-3,TGTGCCATCAGAGGCCGTGAGAGTAGCACAGATACGCAGTATTTT,CAIRGRESSTDTQYF
NA,NA,TRBV6-4,15,TRBJ2-3,TGTGCCAGCAGTGCTGGCGGGGACCACACAGATACGCAGTATTTT,CASSAGGDHTDTQYF
NA,NA,TRBV5-4,17,TRBJ2-6,TGTGCCAGCAGCTTGGGCAGTCCAGTCTCTGGGGCCAACGTCCTGACTTTC,CASSLGSPVSGANVLTF
NA,TRBD1,TRBV7-2,12,TRBJ2-5,TGTGCCAGCAGGGACAGGCGAGAGACCCAGTACTTC,CASRDRRETQYF
many,NA,TRBV10-3,11,TRBJ2-1,TGTGCCATCCAAGGGGACGATGAGCAGTTCTTC,CAIQGDDEQFF
NA,NA,TRBV7-8,16,TRBJ2-7,TGTGCCAGCAGCCGTACGGCTTCGCAGGGTAACCACGAGCAGTACTTC,CASSRTASQGNHEQYF
NA,TRBD2,TRBV11-2,16,TRBJ2-3,TGTGCCAGCAGCTTATCTAGCGGGGGGCCCAGGGATACGCAGTATTTT,CASSLSSGGPRDTQYF
NA,NA,TRBV6-1,15,TRBJ2-2,TGTGCCAGCAGTGTGCGGAGGGTAAACGGCGGGGAGCTGTTTTTT,CASSVRRVNGGELFF
NA,NA,TRBV19,14,TRBJ1-2,TGTGCCAGTAGTATCTCTGGCCGTGGCTATGGCTACACCTTC,CASSISGRGYGYTF
many,NA,TRBV5-6,14,TRBJ2-1,TGTGCCAGCAGCTTGGCGACGGGGGTCAATGAGCAGTTCTTC,CASSLATGVNEQFF
many,NA,TRBV7-2,15,TRBJ2-2,TGTGCCAGCAGCCTCATAGGACTTGGATCCGGGGAGCTGTTTTTT,CASSLIGLGSGELFF
many,TRBD1,TRBV10-2,11,TRBJ1-1,TGCGCCAGCACAGGGGGCACTGAAGCTTTCTTT,CASTGGTEAFF